The rows below give T cell receptor beta chains drawn from one sample of a study of blood T cell repertoires in COVID-19. Clones were read by immunoSEQ multiplex PCR, and TCRdb kept only the in-frame ones, dropping some. This sample yields some 320,000 clones, of which about nine tenths are seen a single time; around 4.8% belongs to the top ten. Source material: PBMCs or T cells enriched from blood (not recorded which). The receptors were gathered from a man in his sixties who had recovered from COVID-19. CDR3s include the opening cysteine and the closing phenylalanine or tryptophan. The order of the fields is J gene, V gene, clone size, D gene, CDR3 DNA, CDR3 protein. D genes are given only for firm matches. Where a row states a size, it is once, few, many or the class of an expanded clone; other rows omit it.

>TRBJ2-2|TRBV6-2/TRBV6-3|-|-
TGTGCCAGCAGTTACCACGTTATCAGCACCGGGGAGCTGTTTTTT
CASSYHVISTGELFF
>TRBJ2-3|TRBV5-6|-|-
TGTGCCAGCAGCTTGAGGGGCCGAGAACAGTATTTT
CASSLRGREQYF
>TRBJ2-1|TRBV7-9|-|-
TGTGCCAGCAGCTTAGGGTTAAGGGGTGAGCAGTTCTTC
CASSLGLRGEQFF
>TRBJ2-2|TRBV7-2|-|TRBD2
TGTGCCAGCAGCTTATTAGCGGGAGTGGGGGGGGAGCTGTTTTTT
CASSLLAGVGGELFF
>TRBJ2-3|TRBV19|-|-
TGTGCCAGTAGTATCCGCAGCGAAGCTAGCACAGATACGCAGTATTTT
CASSIRSEASTDTQYF
>TRBJ2-2|TRBV9|few|-
TGTGCCAGCAGCGCTCATCCGGACACCGGGGAGCTGTTTTTT
CASSAHPDTGELFF
>TRBJ2-7|TRBV10-1|-|-
TGCGCCAGCAGTGAAGCGGCCACCTACGAGCAGTACTTC
CASSEAATYEQYF
>TRBJ2-3|TRBV14|-|TRBD2
TGTGCCAGCAGCCAAGCTGCTAGCGGGCTCACAGATACGCAGTATTTT
CASSQAASGLTDTQYF
>TRBJ2-1|TRBV5-1|-|TRBD1
TGCGCCAGCAGCAGGACAGGGGGGTCTATTTTTTCGAATGAGCAGTTCTTC
CASSRTGGSIFSNEQFF
>TRBJ2-7|TRBV20-1|-|-
TGCAGTGCTAGTGAGCCCAAAGCCGGGGCCTACGAGCAGTACTTC
CSASEPKAGAYEQYF
>TRBJ2-3|TRBV5-1|-|TRBD1
TGCGCCAGCAGCTTTCCCGGACAGGGCTTGGATACGCAGTATTTT
CASSFPGQGLDTQYF
>TRBJ2-7|TRBV18|-|TRBD2
TGTGCCAGCTCACCACCCCTAGCGGGAGGAGGCGAGCAGTACTTC
CASSPPLAGGGEQYF
>TRBJ1-2|TRBV7-2|once|-
TGTGCCAGCAGCATCCTGGGGCAGGGCTATGGCTACACCTTC
CASSILGQGYGYTF
>TRBJ2-3|TRBV2|-|TRBD2
TGTGCCAGCAGAAAACTAGCGGGAGGGACAGATACGCAGTATTTT
CASRKLAGGTDTQYF
>TRBJ2-4|TRBV4-1|-|TRBD2
TGCGCCAGCAGCCCTCGGGGAGGGTACATTCAGTACTTC
CASSPRGGYIQYF
>TRBJ1-5|TRBV6-1|-|TRBD1
TGTGCCAGCAGTGAATTGGGACAGGGCACTCAGCCCCAGCATTTT
CASSELGQGTQPQHF
>TRBJ1-5|TRBV7-2|-|-
TGTGCCAGCAGCATCAGGGAAAATCATCAGCCCCAGCATTTT
CASSIRENHQPQHF
>TRBJ1-5|TRBV19|-|TRBD1
TGTGCCAGTAACTTGCAGGGGGCTCGGAGTCAGCCCCAGCATTTT
CASNLQGARSQPQHF
>TRBJ1-2|TRBV18|-|-
TGTGCCAGCTCACCACTCCCCCAGGGCAACTATGGCTACACCTTC
CASSPLPQGNYGYTF
>TRBJ1-2|TRBV18|-|-
TGTGCCAGCTCACCACAGACAGATGGCTACACCTTC
CASSPQTDGYTF
>TRBJ1-2|TRBV28|-|TRBD1
TGTGCCAGCAGTTTATTTGGGACAGGGCAATCTAACTATGGCTACACCTTC
CASSLFGTGQSNYGYTF
>TRBJ1-6|TRBV2|-|-
TGTGCCAGCAGTGAATACGGGACAAATAATTCACCCCTCCACTTT
CASSEYGTNNSPLHF
>TRBJ1-4|TRBV19|-|TRBD1
TGTGCCAGTAGTCAGGACAGGGCCTCAACTAATGAAAAACTGTTTTTT
CASSQDRASTNEKLFF
>TRBJ2-7|TRBV6-2/TRBV6-3|-|-
TGTGCCAGCAGTTACTCGGAAGTGCAGGGGTATTCCTACGAGCAGTACTTC
CASSYSEVQGYSYEQYF
>TRBJ1-3|TRBV7-3|-|-
TGTGCCAGCAGCTTAAGCAGGGACTCTGGAAACACCATATATTTT
CASSLSRDSGNTIYF
>TRBJ2-2|TRBV28|-|TRBD2
TGTGCCAGCAGTTTGGGGGGGAGCACCGGGGAGCTGTTTTTT
CASSLGGSTGELFF
>TRBJ1-1|TRBV9|once|-
TGTGCCAGCAGCGTAGGGGGGCAAAGCACTGAAGCTTTCTTT
CASSVGGQSTEAFF
>TRBJ1-4|TRBV3-1/TRBV3-2|once|TRBD1
TGTGCCAGCAGCCACGTTACAGGGGGTCGAGAAAAACTGTTTTTT
CASSHVTGGREKLFF
>TRBJ1-2|TRBV19|-|TRBD1
TGTGCCAGTAGTAGAAGACAGGGTTTTATCTATGGCTACACCTTC
CASSRRQGFIYGYTF
>TRBJ1-2|TRBV28|few|-
TGTGCCAGCAGTCGGACAGCCCGTCTCTATGGCTACACCTTC
CASSRTARLYGYTF
>TRBJ1-1|TRBV5-1|-|TRBD1
TGCGCCAGCAGCTTAGACCCCGACAGGGCCGAAGGTGACACTGAAGCTTTCTTT
CASSLDPDRAEGDTEAFF
>TRBJ2-1|TRBV7-6|-|-
TGTGCCAGCAGCTCGTCTAAGCGGCTAGCGACTTACAATGAGCAGTTCTTC
CASSSSKRLATYNEQFF
>TRBJ1-4|TRBV7-9|few|-
TGTGCCAGCAGCCCGTGGACCGGGACAATAAATGAAAAACTGTTTTTT
CASSPWTGTINEKLFF
>TRBJ1-1|TRBV28|-|-
TGTGCCAGCAGTTCGCCCGACCGGGAGGAAGCTTTCTTT
CASSSPDREEAFF
>TRBJ2-7|TRBV5-6|-|TRBD2
TGTGCCAGCAGCTTAGACGGGGGAGGGTCCTACGAGCAGTACTTC
CASSLDGGGSYEQYF